Listed below are T cell receptor beta chains from one sample, sequenced in a study of blood T cell repertoires in COVID-19. Some clones are missing from TCRdb's copy, which holds only in-frame ones; the method was immunoSEQ multiplex PCR. The sample consists of about 200,000 clones, approximately 86% of them appearing once. What was sequenced was PBMCs or T cells enriched from blood (not recorded which). These receptors originate from a woman aged 25 to 39 who had recovered from COVID-19. Each CDR3 is given with its conserved first and last residue. D genes are given only for firm matches. Clone size is shown for a subset of rows, as once, few, many or a class of expanded clone.

J gene: TRBJ1-6
D gene: TRBD1
clone size: NA
V gene: TRBV7-8
CDR3 DNA: TGTGCCAGCAGCCGAGACAGGGGAAGATCACCCCTCCACTTT
CDR3 protein: CASSRDRGRSPLHF

J gene: TRBJ2-7
D gene: NA
clone size: NA
V gene: TRBV19
CDR3 DNA: TGTGCCAGTAGTATAGATCTCGGGATAGCTTACGAGCAGTACTTC
CDR3 protein: CASSIDLGIAYEQYF

J gene: TRBJ2-7
D gene: TRBD2
clone size: NA
V gene: TRBV3-1/TRBV3-2
CDR3 DNA: TGTGCCAGCAGCTTCCATAGCGGGGGGGCCCACGAGCAGTACTTC
CDR3 protein: CASSFHSGGAHEQYF

J gene: TRBJ2-1
D gene: TRBD2
clone size: NA
V gene: TRBV19
CDR3 DNA: TGTGCCAGTAGTATAGTCCTAGCGGGAGGAAATGAGCAGTTCTTC
CDR3 protein: CASSIVLAGGNEQFF

J gene: TRBJ1-1
D gene: NA
clone size: NA
V gene: TRBV6-2/TRBV6-3
CDR3 DNA: TGTGCCAGCAGCCCACCATTTTTAACAGGGCGAATGAACACTGAAGCTTTCTTT
CDR3 protein: CASSPPFLTGRMNTEAFF

J gene: TRBJ2-4
D gene: NA
clone size: NA
V gene: TRBV7-9
CDR3 DNA: TGTGCCAGCAGCTCTACAGGACGCAAAAACATTCAGTACTTC
CDR3 protein: CASSSTGRKNIQYF

J gene: TRBJ2-1
D gene: TRBD2
clone size: NA
V gene: TRBV19
CDR3 DNA: TGTGCCAGTAGTATAACTAGCGGGAGTAATAATGAGCAGTTCTTC
CDR3 protein: CASSITSGSNNEQFF

J gene: TRBJ2-1
D gene: NA
clone size: NA
V gene: TRBV19
CDR3 DNA: TGTGCCAGTAGTATAGTTCGGACTCGACGCTCCTACAATGAGCAGTTCTTC
CDR3 protein: CASSIVRTRRSYNEQFF

J gene: TRBJ1-5
D gene: NA
clone size: NA
V gene: TRBV7-2
CDR3 DNA: TGTGCCAGCAGCCTACGGGGGACGGATCAGCCCCAGCATTTT
CDR3 protein: CASSLRGTDQPQHF

J gene: TRBJ2-3
D gene: TRBD2
clone size: NA
V gene: TRBV6-5
CDR3 DNA: TGTGCCAGCAGCCAAGCTAGCGGGGGACCAGATACGCAGTATTTT
CDR3 protein: CASSQASGGPDTQYF

J gene: TRBJ2-7
D gene: TRBD2
clone size: NA
V gene: TRBV11-2
CDR3 DNA: TGTGCCAGCAGCTTATCGCGGGAGGCCTACGAGCAGTACTTC
CDR3 protein: CASSLSREAYEQYF

J gene: TRBJ1-1
D gene: NA
clone size: once
V gene: TRBV7-2
CDR3 DNA: TGTGCCAGCAGCTTAGGTGCCCGTCGGGGTCCGAACACTGAAGCTTTCTTT
CDR3 protein: CASSLGARRGPNTEAFF

J gene: TRBJ2-3
D gene: NA
clone size: NA
V gene: TRBV24-1
CDR3 DNA: TGTGCCACCGGGGCTGGATTTTCCAGCACAGATACGCAGTATTTT
CDR3 protein: CATGAGFSSTDTQYF

J gene: TRBJ1-2
D gene: TRBD1
clone size: NA
V gene: TRBV6-5
CDR3 DNA: TGTGCCAGCCAAACTAACAGGGGATATGGCTACACCTTC
CDR3 protein: CASQTNRGYGYTF

J gene: TRBJ1-1
D gene: TRBD1
clone size: NA
V gene: TRBV2
CDR3 DNA: TGTGCCAGCAGACGGGACAGGTACACTGAAGCTTTCTTT
CDR3 protein: CASRRDRYTEAFF

J gene: TRBJ1-1
D gene: TRBD1
clone size: NA
V gene: TRBV6-2/TRBV6-3
CDR3 DNA: TGTGCCAGCAGTTACCCTAACAGGGGGGGAGACACTGAAGCTTTCTTT
CDR3 protein: CASSYPNRGGDTEAFF